The 17 T cell receptor beta chains listed next were all sequenced from one sample in a study of T cell responses to AZD1222 COVID-19 vaccine. Measured with immunoSEQ multiplex PCR; TCRdb has only the in-frame clones, and not every one. The sample holds 130,000 to 150,000 clones, more than 70% seen once. Sequencing used peripheral blood, obtained 28 days after the second AZD1222 dose. All receptors derive from an adult who received the AZD1222 COVID-19 vaccine.

A remark on this clone: At the DNA level, this CDR3 is encoded by other sequences in the same sample as well. The chain employs TRBV5-1 and TRBJ1-5, with D unresolved. V was pared by 0 bases and J by 0 bases, with 4 bases between. This CDR3 comprises 14 residues. Germline values: CDR1 SGHRS, CDR2 YFSETQ. CDR3: CASSLEGSNQPQHF. The CDR3 DNA reads as TGCGCCAGCAGCTTGGAAGGTAGCAATCAGCCCCAGCATTTT.

The gene calls are TRBV6-5 and TRBJ1-2; the match to TRBD1 covers 8 bases. The V gene's germline CDR1 is MNHEY and CDR2 SVGAGI. The CDR3 has 14 residues. Unmatched junction bases numbered 4, after V lost 4 bases and J lost 3 bases. The DNA of the CDR3 is TGTGCCAGCAGTTCCACAGGGGGAGACTATGGCTACACCTTC. Protein sequence: CASSSTGGDYGYTF.

This clone was recorded only once. The CDR3 DNA sequence: TGTGCCAGCACTCGTGTGCCAAATGGAAACTATGGCTACACCTTC. Protein sequence: CASTRVPNGNYGYTF. The chain recombines TRBV27 with TRBJ1-2; D call uncertain. This CDR3 has 15 residues. V was pared by 7 bases and J by 2 bases, with 17 bases between. Germline V gene lookup returns CDR1 MNHEY and CDR2 SMNVEV (reference sequence).

The gene calls are TRBV6-6 and TRBJ2-7; D uncertain. V was cut by 6 bases and J by 2 bases, with 11 bases left in between. This CDR3 region has 13 residues. Germline CDR1 is MNHNY and CDR2 is SVGAGI (reference sequence). Here the CDR3 DNA reads TGTGCCAGCAGCCCCGGACGGGCCTACGAGCAGTACTTC. Protein product: CASSPGRAYEQYF.

The chain uses TRBV2 and TRBJ1-5; no definite D call. The CDR3 length is 14 residues. From germline, CDR1 is SNHLY and CDR2 FYNNEI. Trimming shortened V by 4 bases and J by 3 bases, and 10 bases separated the two germline ends. The CDR3 protein is CASSVVGFNQPQHF. The CDR3 DNA is TGTGCCAGCAGTGTCGTCGGTTTCAATCAGCCCCAGCATTTT.

J is TRBJ2-3 and V is TRBV28, with D perhaps TRBD1 or TRBD2 (5 bases each). V was cut by 5 bases and J by 1 base, with 13 bases left in between. Germline-derived CDR1 and CDR2 are MDHEN and SYDVKM. The CDR3 covers 15 residues. The CDR3 bases are TGTGCCAGCAGTCCCGGGACCGCCGGCACAGATACGCAGTATTTT. It specifies CASSPGTAGTDTQYF. Full variable domain (remainder filled in from reference TRBV28 and TRBJ2-3): DVKVTQSSRYLVKRTGEKVFLECVQDMDHENMFWYRQDPGLGLRLIYFSYDVKMKEKGDIPEGYSVSREKKERFSLILESASTNQTSMYLCASSPGTAGTDTQYFGPGTRLTVL.

This rearrangement joins TRBV11-3 to TRBJ2-5; D is tentatively TRBD1 or TRBD2 (5 bases each). This CDR3 has 14 residues. V was trimmed by 5 bases and J by 1 base, leaving 11 bases between them. Germline CDR1 is SGHNT and CDR2 is YENEEA. The CDR3 sequence: CASSPGTTQETQYF. For the CDR3, the DNA is TGTGCCAGCAGCCCCGGGACGACCCAAGAGACCCAGTACTTC.

The chain employs TRBV3-1 (or the pseudogene TRBV3-2) and TRBJ1-3, with TRBD1 matching 7 bases. J lost 4 bases, V lost 4 bases, and 4 bases had no gene match. CDR3 length: 14 amino acids. CDR1 is LGHDT and CDR2 is YNNKEL in the germline V gene (reference sequence). CDR3: CASSPGTVGNTIYF. As DNA, the CDR3 is TGTGCCAGCAGCCCCGGGACAGTAGGAAACACCATATATTTT.

The chain uses TRBV4-3 and TRBJ2-1; 8 nucleotides match TRBD2. V shed 4 bases, J shed 6 bases, and the junction held 11 bases outside the gene matches. CDR1 and CDR2 (germline): LGHNA, YSLEER. The CDR3 extends over 16 amino acids. The chain's CDR3 is CASSLSPAGAGNEQFF. Here the CDR3 DNA reads TGCGCCAGCAGCCTTTCGCCAGCGGGAGCTGGCAATGAGCAGTTCTTC.

The J gene is TRBJ2-7, the V gene TRBV7-2; maybe TRBD2 (6 bases). CDR3 length: 13 residues. V lost 5 bases and J 3 bases, leaving 11 bases between the germline ends. Germline values: CDR1 SGHTA, CDR2 FQGNSA. The CDR3 nucleotides are TGTGCCAGCAGCCCCCTAGCGAGCTACGAGCAGTACTTC. As protein: CASSPLASYEQYF.

J is TRBJ1-2 and V is TRBV29-1, with D uncertain. Germline lookup yields CDR1 SQVTM and CDR2 ANQGSEA. CDR3 size: 15 residues. Between the trimmed V and J ends, which lost 6 bases and 2 bases, there was a span of 19 bases. The CDR3 sequence is CSVGTEVGPNYGYTF. CDR3 nucleotide sequence: TGCAGCGTCGGTACTGAGGTGGGCCCGAACTATGGCTACACCTTC. Looking up the rest from reference TRBV29-1 and TRBJ1-2 gives the full variable domain: SAVISQKPSRDICQRGTSLTIQCQVDSQVTMMFWYRQQPGQSLTLIATANQGSEATYESGFVIDKFPISRPNLTFSTLTVSNMSPEDSSIYLCSVGTEVGPNYGYTFGSGTRLTVV.

This sequence joins TRBV10-3 and TRBJ1-5; maybe TRBD1 (5 bases). Trimming removed 10 bases from V and 0 bases from J, with 13 bases in between. This CDR3 is 14 amino acids long. Germline CDR1 reads ENHRY; CDR2 reads SYGVKD. The CDR3 DNA follows: TGTGCCACAGACAGAGACTATAGCAATCAGCCCCAGCATTTT. Amino acid sequence: CATDRDYSNQPQHF.

The V and J genes are TRBV6-1 and TRBJ2-7; the match to TRBD2 covers 7 bases. CDR1 and CDR2 (germline): MNHNS, SASEGT. This CDR3 has 14 residues. The ends lost 1 base at V and 4 bases at J; junction bases unmatched: 4. The CDR3 sequence: CASSEGLAGYEQYF. CDR3 coding DNA: TGTGCCAGCAGTGAAGGACTAGCAGGTTACGAGCAGTACTTC.

The V gene is TRBV4-1, the J gene TRBJ2-3, with 12 bases lining up with TRBD2. The V gene's germline CDR1 is MGHRA and CDR2 YSYEKL. The CDR3 sequence is 16 residues long. Trimming took 3 bases from V and 6 from J; bases not matched to a gene: 7. Here the CDR3 DNA reads TGCGCCAGCAGCCAGCCGACTAGCGGGAGTACGGATACGCAGTATTTT. It yields the protein CASSQPTSGSTDTQYF.

The chain recombines TRBV6-2 or TRBV6-3 with TRBJ1-2; TRBD1 aligns across 8 bases. Unmatched junction bases numbered 1, after V lost 5 bases and J lost 8 bases. Germline V CDR1 and CDR2: MNHEY, SVGEGT. This CDR3 is built from 11 residues. DNA for the CDR3: TGTGCCAGCAGTCGGGACAGGGGCTACACCTTC. Translating gives CASSRDRGYTF.

This chain uses TRBV7-3 with TRBJ2-5; 11 positions match TRBD1. The V and J ends lost 4 bases and 4 bases, in that order; junction bases with no gene match: 5. Germline loops: CDR1 SGHTA, CDR2 FQGTGA. This CDR3 spans 15 amino acids. CDR3 nucleotide sequence: TGTGCCAGCAGCTCCACCGGGACAGGGGGAGAGACCCAGTACTTC. It encodes CASSSTGTGGETQYF.

The chain has TRBV27 and TRBJ2-7; TRBD2 matches at 15 bases. CDR3 length: 17 amino acids. Germline-derived CDR1 and CDR2 are MNHEY and SMNVEV (reference sequence). The V and J ends lost 5 bases and 4 bases, in that order; junction bases with no gene match: 9. The CDR3 protein is CASSPSRGLAGGYEQYF. The CDR3 coding sequence is TGTGCCAGCAGTCCCAGTCGAGGACTAGCGGGAGGGTACGAGCAGTACTTC.